This TCR beta chain was retrieved from a study of lymphopenia after photon versus proton radiotherapy. Study-wide results and caveats: Oligoclonal CD8+ Temra expansion after nadir drove photon patients' diversity drop. Proton therapy kept repertoires fairly stable, unlike photons, which gained effector/memory cells. In patients who died, overall survival fell as post-nadir TCR diversity dropped more.

Germline V gene data show CDR1 as SEHNR and CDR2 as FQNEAQ (reference sequence). Trimming removed 1 base from V and 6 bases from J, with 15 bases in between. The CDR3 is 15 amino acids. The table came from immunoSEQ multiplex PCR; TCRdb's copy has only in-frame clones and leaves some out. The table has about 58,000 clones, roughly 80% seen once; the top ten hold around 2%. As for this clone: Its antigen remains unidentified.

The TCR originated in a man aged 55 to 70 with pancreatic cancer. The sample here was peripheral blood, taken from a patient treated with proton-based radiotherapy. The chain has TRBV7-9 and TRBJ1-2; maybe TRBD1 (5 bases). The CDR3 is CASSLGGTSRHGYTF. The DNA for the CDR3 is TGTGCCAGCAGCTTAGGGGGCACCTCTAGGCATGGCTACACCTTC.